Following are 7 T cell receptor beta chains from one sample sequenced in a study of blood T cell repertoires in COVID-19. The method was immunoSEQ multiplex PCR; TCRdb's version includes in-frame clones alone and lacks a portion of them. The sample contains 120,000 to 150,000 clones, 88% of which appear only once. Sequencing was done on a sample of peripheral blood. The receptor source for this set is a man aged 50-59 years with active or convalescent COVID-19.

V and J are TRBV5-1 and TRBJ2-7; 9 positions agree with TRBD1. J was trimmed by 2 bases and V by 4 bases; bases with no gene match: 4. CDR3 length: 14 amino acids. Per germline, CDR1 SGHRS and CDR2 YFSETQ. The CDR3 bases are TGCGCCAGCAGCAGACAGGGGGAGACCTACGAGCAGTACTTC. The encoded protein is CASSRQGETYEQYF.

J is TRBJ2-2 and V is TRBV3-1 (or the pseudogene TRBV3-2); 14 bases fit TRBD2. The CDR3 loop spans 15 amino acids. Looked up from germline, CDR1 is LGHDT and CDR2 is YNNKEL (reference sequence). Trimming removed 6 bases from V and 10 bases from J; junction bases left unmatched: 7. The chain's CDR3 is CASSRGLAGETELFF. The CDR3 DNA sequence: TGTGCCAGCAGTCGGGGACTAGCGGGAGAAACGGAGCTGTTTTTT.

The gene calls are TRBV27 and TRBJ2-7; 7 positions agree with TRBD1. The germline V gene encodes CDR1 MNHEY and CDR2 SMNVEV (reference sequence). Trimming at V came to 7 bases and at J to 2 bases, leaving 17 bases not matched to a gene. CDR3 length: 17 amino acids. The CDR3: CASTPLGVGTAAYEQYF. CDR3 bases: TGTGCCAGCACTCCTTTGGGGGTGGGGACAGCCGCCTACGAGCAGTACTTC.

The rearrangement links TRBV2 to TRBJ1-3; 8 nucleotides align to TRBD1. Germline-derived CDR1 and CDR2 are SNHLY and FYNNEI. J lost 3 bases, V lost 7 bases, and 11 bases had no gene match. This CDR3 has 16 residues. CDR3 in amino acids: CASNKGTGRFGNTIYF. CDR3 coding DNA: TGTGCCAGCAACAAAGGGACAGGTCGGTTTGGAAACACCATATATTTT.

CDR3 sequence (DNA): TGTGCCAGCAGCATCAACAGGGCTAACACCGGGGAGCTGTTTTTT. Translated: CASSINRANTGELFF. The rearrangement joins TRBV5-4 to TRBJ2-2; D may be TRBD1 (6 bases). CDR3 length: 15 residues. The V end was cut by 4 bases, the J end by 2 bases, with 12 bases between. Germline loops: CDR1 SGHNT, CDR2 YYREEE (reference sequence).

The chain carries TRBV6-2 or TRBV6-3 and TRBJ2-7; 9 nucleotides align to TRBD1. The CDR3 has 19 amino acids. The germline V gene encodes CDR1 MNHEY and CDR2 SVGEGT. Losses at the gene ends were 1 base for V and 2 bases for J; bases not matched to a gene: 15. CDR3 sequence: CASSYWRDRALAATYEQYF. The CDR3 DNA is TGTGCCAGCAGTTACTGGAGGGACAGGGCTCTGGCAGCCACCTACGAGCAGTACTTC.

The chain carries TRBV5-6 and TRBJ2-5; 9 bases are a match to TRBD1. Trimming cost V 5 bases and J 1 base; bases outside gene matches: 6. From germline, CDR1 is SGHDT and CDR2 YYEEEE. The CDR3 is 15 residues long. The CDR3 region is CASRPPGQGQETQYF. DNA of the CDR3: TGTGCCAGCAGGCCTCCGGGACAGGGCCAAGAGACCCAGTACTTC.